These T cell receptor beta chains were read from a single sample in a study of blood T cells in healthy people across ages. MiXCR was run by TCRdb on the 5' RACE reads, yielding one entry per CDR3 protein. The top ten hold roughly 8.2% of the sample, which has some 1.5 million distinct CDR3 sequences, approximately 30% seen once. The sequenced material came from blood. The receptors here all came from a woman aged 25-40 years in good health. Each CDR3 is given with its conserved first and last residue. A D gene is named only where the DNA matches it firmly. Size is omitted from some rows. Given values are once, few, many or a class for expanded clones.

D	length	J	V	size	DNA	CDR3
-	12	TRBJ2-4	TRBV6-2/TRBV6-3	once	TGTGCCAGCAGTCCCTTCCAAGAGATCCAGTACTTC	CASSPFQEIQYF
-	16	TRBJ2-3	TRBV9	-	TGTGCCAGCAGCGTAGACAGCGGGTCTCACACAGATACGCAGTATTTT	CASSVDSGSHTDTQYF
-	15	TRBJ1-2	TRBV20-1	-	TGCAGTGCTAGAGATAGCTCTCGGGGGGCGGGGGGCTACACCTTC	CSARDSSRGAGGYTF
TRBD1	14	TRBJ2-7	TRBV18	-	TGTGCCAGCAGCTCCCCGACAGGGACCTACGAGCAGTACTTC	CASSSPTGTYEQYF
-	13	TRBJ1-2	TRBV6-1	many	TGTGCCAGCAGTGAGGGGCAGAGGTATGGCTACACCTTC	CASSEGQRYGYTF
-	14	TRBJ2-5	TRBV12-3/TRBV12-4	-	TGTGCCAGCAGATTACAAGACACCCAAGAGACCCAGTACTTC	CASRLQDTQETQYF
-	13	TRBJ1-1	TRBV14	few	TGTGCCAGCAGCCGCCTATTGAACACTGAAGCTTTCTTT	CASSRLLNTEAFF
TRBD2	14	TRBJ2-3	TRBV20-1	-	TGCAGTGCTAGACTTGGGACTAGTACAGATACGCAGTATTTT	CSARLGTSTDTQYF
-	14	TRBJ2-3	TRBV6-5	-	TGTGCCAGCAGTTACGATCGGTGGGGGGATACGCAGTATTTT	CASSYDRWGDTQYF
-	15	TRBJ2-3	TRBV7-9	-	TGTGCCAGCAGCTTAGGTGCAGGGGGGAAGGATACGCAGTATTTT	CASSLGAGGKDTQYF
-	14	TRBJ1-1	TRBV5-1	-	TGCGCCAACAGCTTGTCGGGCAGGGAAACTGAAGCTTTCTTT	CANSLSGRETEAFF
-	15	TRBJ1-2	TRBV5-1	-	TGCGCCAGCAGCTTGGAGGGGACGGACACTAGGGGCTACACCTTC	CASSLEGTDTRGYTF
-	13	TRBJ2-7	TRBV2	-	TGTACCAGCGGCGTCTCCGTTATTTACGAGCAGTACTTC	CTSGVSVIYEQYF
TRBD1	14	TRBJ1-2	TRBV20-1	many	TGCAGTGCTCCTCCGGGACAGGGGGGAGGAGGCTACACCTTC	CSAPPGQGGGGYTF
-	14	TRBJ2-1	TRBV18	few	TGTGCCAGCTCACTCTTAACCGATTTCTATGAGCAGTTCTTC	CASSLLTDFYEQFF
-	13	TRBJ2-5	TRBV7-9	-	TGTGCCAGCAGCCATCGGTTGCAAGAGACCCAGTACTTC	CASSHRLQETQYF
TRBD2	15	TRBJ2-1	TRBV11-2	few	TGTGCCAGCAGCGAGGGGACGGGGGGGCCCCATGAGCAGTTCTTC	CASSEGTGGPHEQFF
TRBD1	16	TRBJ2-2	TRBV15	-	TGTGCCACCAGCGAGGGGGCCAATATTAACACCGGGGAGCTGTTTTTT	CATSEGANINTGELFF
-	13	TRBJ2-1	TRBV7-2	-	TGTGCCAGCAGCCTAGGTGGGTTCAATGGGCAGTTCTTC	CASSLGGFNGQFF
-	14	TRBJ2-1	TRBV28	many	TGTGCCAGCAGTTGGGGGGACAGTTACAATGAGCAGTTCTTC	CASSWGDSYNEQFF
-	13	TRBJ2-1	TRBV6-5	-	TGTGCCAGCAGTAGAGACAGCCCCTACGAGCAGTTCTTC	CASSRDSPYEQFF
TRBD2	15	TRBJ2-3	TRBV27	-	TGTGCCAGCAGTTACGGGACTAGCGGGTCATATACGCAGTATTTT	CASSYGTSGSYTQYF
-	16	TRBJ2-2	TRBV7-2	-	TGTGCCAGCAGCTCGCTCACCTGGACTATCCCCGGGGAGCTGTTTTTT	CASSSLTWTIPGELFF
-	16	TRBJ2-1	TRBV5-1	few	TGCGCCAGCAGCTTCGTTACGGCTAGCGACCACAATGAGCAGTTCTTC	CASSFVTASDHNEQFF
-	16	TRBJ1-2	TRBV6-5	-	TGTGCCAGCAGTTACTCGATCGGAGGATATGGCTATGGCTACACCTTC	CASSYSIGGYGYGYTF
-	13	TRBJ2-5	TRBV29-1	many	TGCAGCGTTGAAAGGGGGAGACAAGAGACCCAGTACTTC	CSVERGRQETQYF
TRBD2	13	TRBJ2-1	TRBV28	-	TGTGCCAGTACCGGGACTAACTACAATGAGCAGTTCTTC	CASTGTNYNEQFF
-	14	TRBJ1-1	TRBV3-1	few	TGTGCCAGCAGCCAAGGGACTGGGGACACTGAAGCTTTCTTT	CASSQGTGDTEAFF
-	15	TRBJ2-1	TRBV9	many	TGTGCCAGCAGCGTAGGGGGCTTAGGTCCTAATGAGCAGTTCTTC	CASSVGGLGPNEQFF
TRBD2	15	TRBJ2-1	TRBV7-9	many	TGTGCCAGCAGCCCAGCTAGCGGAGCCTACAATGAGCAGTTCTTC	CASSPASGAYNEQFF
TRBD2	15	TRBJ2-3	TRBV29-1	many	TGCAGCGTCGCCCTACTGGGAGGGAGCACAGATACGCAGTATTTT	CSVALLGGSTDTQYF
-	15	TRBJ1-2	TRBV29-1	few	TGCAGCGTTGAAGATCCCACTTTAGGGACCGTTGGCTACACCTTC	CSVEDPTLGTVGYTF
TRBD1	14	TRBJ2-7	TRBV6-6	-	TGTGCCAGCGGTCAGGACAGGGGATTCCACGAGCAGTACTTC	CASGQDRGFHEQYF
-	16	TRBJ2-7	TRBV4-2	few	TGTGCCAGCAGCCAAGAGTACGGGGACTCGGCATACGAGCAGTACTTC	CASSQEYGDSAYEQYF
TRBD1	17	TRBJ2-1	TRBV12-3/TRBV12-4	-	TGTGCCAGCAGCCTGAGGGTTTTGGGACAGGGGGCGAATGAGCAGTTCTTC	CASSLRVLGQGANEQFF
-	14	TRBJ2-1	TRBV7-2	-	TGTGCCAGCAGGGGGGGGAGGGGGGACAATGAGCAGTTCTTC	CASRGGRGDNEQFF
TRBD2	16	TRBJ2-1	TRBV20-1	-	TGCAGTGCTAGAGCACCGGGACTAGCGGGAGACGTTGGGCAGTTCTTC	CSARAPGLAGDVGQFF
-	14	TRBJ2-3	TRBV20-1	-	TGCAGTGCACCCAGGGGGGCGAGCACAGATACGCAGTATTTT	CSAPRGASTDTQYF
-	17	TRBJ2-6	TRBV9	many	TGTGCCAGCACCCGTTCCCCGGCCAGCTCTGGGGCCAACGTCCTGACTTTC	CASTRSPASSGANVLTF
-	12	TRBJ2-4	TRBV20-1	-	TGCAGTGCTCTGAGAGACAGAAACATTCAGTACTTC	CSALRDRNIQYF
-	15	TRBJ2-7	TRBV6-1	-	TGTGCCAGCAGTGAAGGAGGGGATGCCTCCTACGAGCAGTACTTC	CASSEGGDASYEQYF
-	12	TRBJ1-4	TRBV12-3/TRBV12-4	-	TGTGCCAGCAGTTCCTTGGAGGGAAAACTGTTTTTT	CASSSLEGKLFF
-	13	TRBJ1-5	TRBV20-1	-	TGCAGTGCTAGGGGCCAGGGAAATCAGCCCCAGCATTTT	CSARGQGNQPQHF
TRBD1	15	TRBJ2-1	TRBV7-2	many	TGTGCCAGCAGCCGCAGGGGGACGGACTACAATGAGCAGTTCTTC	CASSRRGTDYNEQFF
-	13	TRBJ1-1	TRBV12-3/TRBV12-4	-	TGTGCCATCAATGAGAGGGGTGACACTGAAGCTTTCTTT	CAINERGDTEAFF
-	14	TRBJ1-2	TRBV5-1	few	TGCGCCAGCAGCTTGGATTCGGGGTTTGATGGCTACACCTTC	CASSLDSGFDGYTF
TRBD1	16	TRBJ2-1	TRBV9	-	TGTGTCAGCAGCGTAGCCGGGGACAGGGCGGACAATGAGCAGTTCTTC	CVSSVAGDRADNEQFF
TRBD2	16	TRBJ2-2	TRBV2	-	TGTGCCAGCATTTCAGGCAGCGGGGACCACACCGGGGAGCTGTTTTTT	CASISGSGDHTGELFF
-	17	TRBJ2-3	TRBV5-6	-	TGTGCCAGCAGCTTAATAGGAGGGGCCCTTATGGGAGATACGCAGTATTTT	CASSLIGGALMGDTQYF
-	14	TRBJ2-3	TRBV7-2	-	TGTGTCAGCAGTTTAGCACAGGGCGCAGATACGCAGTATTTT	CVSSLAQGADTQYF
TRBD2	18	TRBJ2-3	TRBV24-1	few	TGTGCCACCAGTGACCCATCGGCGACTAGCGGGGGACATGATACGCAGTATTTT	CATSDPSATSGGHDTQYF
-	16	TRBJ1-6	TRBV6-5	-	TGTGCCAGCAGTTACGCGTCTTGGGTTGGGAATTCACCCCTCCACTTT	CASSYASWVGNSPLHF
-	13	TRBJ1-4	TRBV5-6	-	TGTGCCAGCAACGGACGCCGGAATGAAAAACTGTTTTTT	CASNGRRNEKLFF
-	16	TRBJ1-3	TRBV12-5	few	TGTGCTAGTGGTTTGGTAATGGCAGGCTCTGGAAACACCATATATTTT	CASGLVMAGSGNTIYF
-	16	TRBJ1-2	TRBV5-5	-	TGTGCCAGCAGCTTGGCCGCGGGGGTCGTTGGCTATGGCTACACCTTC	CASSLAAGVVGYGYTF